This TCR beta chain stems from a study of T-cell reconstitution after alpha-beta-depleted transplantation in children. Unique molecular identifiers were incorporated into the prepared TCRbeta library. TCRdb passed the PCR reads through MiXCR, listing each CDR3 protein once. The sample contains approximately 520,000 distinct CDR3 sequences, more than 9.5% of which appear only once. In its sample, this clonotype was seen a few times. This CDR3 has 12 residues. The ends lost 9 bases at V and 6 bases at J; junction bases unmatched: 4. This clonotype was sampled from a female patient aged 2-15 years who had a stem cell transplant for aplastic anemia, so the T cells may come from the graft donor. The sequenced sample was PBMCs, mostly from graft donor cells, obtained 180 days after TCRalphabeta/CD19-depleted stem cell transplant. The gene calls are TRBV12-3 or TRBV12-4 and TRBJ2-1, with TRBD2 matching 8 bases. The CDR3 protein is CASSRGVNEQFF. For the CDR3, the DNA is TGTGCCAGTTCGCGGGGGGTCAATGAGCAGTTCTTC.